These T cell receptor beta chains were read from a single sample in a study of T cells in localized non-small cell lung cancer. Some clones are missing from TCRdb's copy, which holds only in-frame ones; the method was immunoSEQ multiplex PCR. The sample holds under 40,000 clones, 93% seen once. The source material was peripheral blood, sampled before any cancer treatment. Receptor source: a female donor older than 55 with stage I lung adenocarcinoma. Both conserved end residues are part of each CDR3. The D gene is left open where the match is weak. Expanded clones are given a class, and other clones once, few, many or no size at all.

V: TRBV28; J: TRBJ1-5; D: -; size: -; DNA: TGTGCCAGCAGTTTTGGAGGAAGCAATCAGCCCCAGCATTTT; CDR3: CASSFGGSNQPQHF
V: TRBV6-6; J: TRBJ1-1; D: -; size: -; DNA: TGTGCCAGTTCTCCCGCAACAGGACAAAACACTGAAGCTTTCTTT; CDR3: CASSPATGQNTEAFF
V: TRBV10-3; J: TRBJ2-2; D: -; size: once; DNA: TGTGCCATCAGCCTTCGGACCGACACCGGGGAGCTGTTTTTT; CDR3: CAISLRTDTGELFF
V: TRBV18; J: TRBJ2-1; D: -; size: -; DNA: TGTGCCAGCTCACCACCGCCCGGGGGCTACAATGAGCAGTTCTTC; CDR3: CASSPPPGGYNEQFF
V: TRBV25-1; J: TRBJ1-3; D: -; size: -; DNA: TGTGCCAGCAGTGCACCGGGGCTAGGCAGAAACACCATATATTTT; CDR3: CASSAPGLGRNTIYF
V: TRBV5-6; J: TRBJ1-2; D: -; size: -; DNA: TGTGCCAGCAGTCGGGATACAGGGAGAAGGGGCTACACCTTC; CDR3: CASSRDTGRRGYTF
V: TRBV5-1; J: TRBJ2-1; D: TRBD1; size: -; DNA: TGCGCCAGCAGCTTAAGGACAGGGAGCAATGAGCAGTTCTTC; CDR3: CASSLRTGSNEQFF
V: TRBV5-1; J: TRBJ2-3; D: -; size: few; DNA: TGCGCCAGCAGCTTGGGCAGGTCCAACACAGATACGCAGTATTTT; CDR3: CASSLGRSNTDTQYF
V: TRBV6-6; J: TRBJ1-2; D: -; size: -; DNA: TGTGCCAGCACTCGCGGCAACGTACGTAACTATGGCTACACCTTC; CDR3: CASTRGNVRNYGYTF
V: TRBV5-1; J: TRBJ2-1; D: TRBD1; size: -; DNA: TGCGCCAGCAGCGCACAGGGGGGCTCCTACAATGAGCAGTTCTTC; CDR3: CASSAQGGSYNEQFF
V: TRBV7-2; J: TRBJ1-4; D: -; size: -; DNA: TGTGCCAGCAGCCCCTTAACGGGGAAGGGACTGTTTTTT; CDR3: CASSPLTGKGLFF
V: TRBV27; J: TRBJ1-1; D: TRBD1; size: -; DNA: TGTGCCAGCAGTTCCACCGGCTTATACAGGGGGCGCGATCGGACTGAAGCTTTCTTT; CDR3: CASSSTGLYRGRDRTEAFF
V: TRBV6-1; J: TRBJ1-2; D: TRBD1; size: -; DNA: TGTGCCAGCAGATTGATGACAGGGACTGGCTACACCTTC; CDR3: CASRLMTGTGYTF
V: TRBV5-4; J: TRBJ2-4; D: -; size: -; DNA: TGTGCCAGCAGCGCTGCGGGACAGAGCCAAGCCAAAAACATTCAGTACTTC; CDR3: CASSAAGQSQAKNIQYF
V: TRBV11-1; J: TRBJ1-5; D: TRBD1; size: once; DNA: TGTGCCAGCAGCTTGGGGACAGGGTTGAATCAGCCCCAGCATTTT; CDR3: CASSLGTGLNQPQHF
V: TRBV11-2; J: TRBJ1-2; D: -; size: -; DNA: TGTGCCAGCAGCTTTGCAATGGTTGGCTACACCTTC; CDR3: CASSFAMVGYTF
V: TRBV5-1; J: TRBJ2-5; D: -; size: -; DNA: TGCGCCAGCAGCCAACAGGTTCGGGAGACCCAGTACTTC; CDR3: CASSQQVRETQYF
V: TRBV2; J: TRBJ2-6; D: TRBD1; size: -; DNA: TGTGCCAGCATTAAGGTGTGGACAGGGGTGTTCGGGGCCAACGTCCTGACTTTC; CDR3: CASIKVWTGVFGANVLTF
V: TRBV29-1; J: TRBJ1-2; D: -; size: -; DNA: TGCAGCGGGACCATCTTGAACTATGGCTACACCTTC; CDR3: CSGTILNYGYTF
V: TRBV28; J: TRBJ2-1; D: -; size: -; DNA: TGTGCCAGCAGGGAGGGGGGTGGCAATGAGCAGTTCTTC; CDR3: CASREGGGNEQFF
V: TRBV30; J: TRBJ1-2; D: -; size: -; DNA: TGTGCCTGGGGACAGCTCTATGGCTACACCTTC; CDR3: CAWGQLYGYTF
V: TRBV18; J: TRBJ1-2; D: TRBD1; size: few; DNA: TGTGCCAGCTCACTGGGGACAGGGGGCGCGGATGGCTACACCTTC; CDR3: CASSLGTGGADGYTF
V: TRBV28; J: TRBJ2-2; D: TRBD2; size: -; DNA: TGTGCCAGCAGTTCTAGCGGGGGTACCGGGGAGCTGTTTTTT; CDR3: CASSSSGGTGELFF
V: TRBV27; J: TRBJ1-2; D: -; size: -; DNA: TGTGCCAGCAGTCCTGAGATGGATTTGGGGTCTGGCTACACCTTC; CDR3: CASSPEMDLGSGYTF
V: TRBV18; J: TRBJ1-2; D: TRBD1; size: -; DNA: TGTGCCAGCTCACCCCAGGGCAGGGGGCATGGCTACACCTTC; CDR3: CASSPQGRGHGYTF
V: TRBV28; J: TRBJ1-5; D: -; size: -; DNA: TGTGCCAGCAGAATTTCACAGGGATGGGATCAGCCCCAGCATTTT; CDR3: CASRISQGWDQPQHF
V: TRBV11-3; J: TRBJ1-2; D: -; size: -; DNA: TGTGCCAGCAGCGGGATTGAGGGGGAGAACTATGGCTACACCTTC; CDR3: CASSGIEGENYGYTF
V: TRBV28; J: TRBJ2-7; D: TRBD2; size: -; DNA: TGTGCCAGCAGCGGGACTAGCGGGGTGACCTACGAGCAGTACTTC; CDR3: CASSGTSGVTYEQYF
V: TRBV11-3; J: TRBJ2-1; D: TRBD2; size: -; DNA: TGTGCCAGCAGCCCCCGACTAGCGAGAGACGATGAGCAGTTCTTC; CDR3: CASSPRLARDDEQFF
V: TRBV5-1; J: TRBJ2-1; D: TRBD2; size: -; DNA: TGCGCCAGCAGCAAGGTGCTAGCGGGAGGCTACAATGAGCAGTTCTTC; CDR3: CASSKVLAGGYNEQFF
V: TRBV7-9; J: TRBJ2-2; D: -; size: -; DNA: TGTGCCAGCAGCTTAGCCGGAGGAACGTACACCGGGGAGCTGTTTTTT; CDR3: CASSLAGGTYTGELFF
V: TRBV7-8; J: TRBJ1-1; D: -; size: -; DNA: TGTGCCAGCAGCACCCGGGGGAACACTGAAGCTTTCTTT; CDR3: CASSTRGNTEAFF
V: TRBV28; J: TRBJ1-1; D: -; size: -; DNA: TGTGCCAGCAGTAAGGGTCAGAACACTGAAGCTTTCTTT; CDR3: CASSKGQNTEAFF
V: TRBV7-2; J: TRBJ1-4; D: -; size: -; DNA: TGTGCCAGCAGCTTGTACGGGTCAACTAATGAAAAACTGTTTTTT; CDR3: CASSLYGSTNEKLFF
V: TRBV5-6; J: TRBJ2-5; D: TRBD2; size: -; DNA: TGTGCCAGCAGCCCCAGACTAGCGGGAGCCGAGACCCAGTACTTC; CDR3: CASSPRLAGAETQYF
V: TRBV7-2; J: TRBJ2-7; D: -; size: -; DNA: TGTGCCAGCAGCTTAGTGTACGAGCAGTACTTC; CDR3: CASSLVYEQYF
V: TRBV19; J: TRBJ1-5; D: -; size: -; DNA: TGTGCCACTGAGGGACAACCTTATCAGCCCCAGCATTTT; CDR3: CATEGQPYQPQHF
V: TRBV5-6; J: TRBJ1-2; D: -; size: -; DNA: TGTGCCAGCATTTTACAGGGAGGATATGGCTACACCTTC; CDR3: CASILQGGYGYTF
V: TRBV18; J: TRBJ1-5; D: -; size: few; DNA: TGTGCCAGCTCACCAATGCAGGCTAGCAATCAGCCCCAGCATTTT; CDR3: CASSPMQASNQPQHF
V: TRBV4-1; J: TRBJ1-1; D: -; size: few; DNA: TGCGCCAGCAGCCAAGATCCAGGGATGGCTGAAGCTTTCTTT; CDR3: CASSQDPGMAEAFF
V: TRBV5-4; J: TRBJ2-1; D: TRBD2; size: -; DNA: TGTGCCAGCAGCTTGAGGAGCGGGGGGGCCCCAAATGAGCAGTTCTTC; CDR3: CASSLRSGGAPNEQFF
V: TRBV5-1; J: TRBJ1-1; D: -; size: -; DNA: TGCGCCAGCAGCTTGGTCGGAGCTAACACTGAAGCTTTCTTT; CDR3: CASSLVGANTEAFF
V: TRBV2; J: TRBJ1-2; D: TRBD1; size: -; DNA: TGTGCCAGCTTGTGGGACAGGGAGTACTATGGCTACACCTTC; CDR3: CASLWDREYYGYTF
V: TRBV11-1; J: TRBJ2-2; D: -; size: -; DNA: TGTGCCAGCAGCTTAGGGACAGTGAACACCGGGGAGCTGTTTTTT; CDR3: CASSLGTVNTGELFF
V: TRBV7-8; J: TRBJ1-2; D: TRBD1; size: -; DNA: TGTGCCAGCAGCGGATGGGACAGCTATGGCTACACCTTC; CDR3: CASSGWDSYGYTF
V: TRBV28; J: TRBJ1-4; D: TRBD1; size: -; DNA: TGTGCCAGCACTCCGGGACAGGGACCTGAAAAACTGTTTTTT; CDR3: CASTPGQGPEKLFF